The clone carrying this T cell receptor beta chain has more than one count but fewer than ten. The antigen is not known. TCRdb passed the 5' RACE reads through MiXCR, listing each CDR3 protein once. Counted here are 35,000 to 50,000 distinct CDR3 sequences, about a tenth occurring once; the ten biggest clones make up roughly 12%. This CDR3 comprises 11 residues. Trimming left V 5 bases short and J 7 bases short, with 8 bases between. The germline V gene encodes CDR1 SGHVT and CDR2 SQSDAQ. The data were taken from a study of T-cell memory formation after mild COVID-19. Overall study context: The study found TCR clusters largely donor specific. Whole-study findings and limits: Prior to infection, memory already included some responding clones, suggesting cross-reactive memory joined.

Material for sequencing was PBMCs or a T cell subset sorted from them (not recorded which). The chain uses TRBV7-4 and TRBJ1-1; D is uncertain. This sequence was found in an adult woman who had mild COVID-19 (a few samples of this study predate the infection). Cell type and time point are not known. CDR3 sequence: CASSPRFEAFF. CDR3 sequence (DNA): TGTGCCAGCAGCCCTCGATTTGAAGCTTTCTTT.